A selection of T cell receptor beta chains follows, all from one sample in a study of breast tumors, draining lymph nodes, adjacent tissues. TCRdb analysed the multiplex PCR reads with MiXCR anew, one entry per CDR3 protein. This table has about 180,000 distinct CDR3 sequences, roughly a third appearing once. The sequenced sample consisted of axillary lymph node tissue. The receptors originated from a female donor with breast cancer. Some clones in this sample may be carry-over from other donors' samples. Each CDR3 is given without its conserved first and last residue. The order of the fields is CDR3 protein, J gene, D gene, V gene, clone size. D genes are given only for firm matches. The listing skips clone size in some rows; elsewhere it reads once, few, many or a size class.

CDR3aa: ASSVAGGHLETQY; j_gene: TRBJ2-5; d_gene: .; v_gene: TRBV9; abundance: many
CDR3aa: ASSEATGGNQPQH; j_gene: TRBJ1-5; d_gene: .; v_gene: TRBV2; abundance: many
CDR3aa: ASSPIGGAHNEQF; j_gene: TRBJ2-1; d_gene: .; v_gene: TRBV27; abundance: few
CDR3aa: ASSPSTGTEAF; j_gene: TRBJ1-1; d_gene: .; v_gene: TRBV18; abundance: once
CDR3aa: ASSMTLLQETQY; j_gene: TRBJ2-5; d_gene: .; v_gene: TRBV7-2; abundance: many
CDR3aa: ATPGGLAGSEQY; j_gene: TRBJ2-7; d_gene: TRBD2; v_gene: TRBV19; abundance: many
CDR3aa: ASSERRGNSPLH; j_gene: TRBJ1-6; d_gene: .; v_gene: TRBV6-1; abundance: many
CDR3aa: ASSAGAGFEQY; j_gene: TRBJ2-7; d_gene: .; v_gene: TRBV25-1; abundance: many
CDR3aa: ASSFVGLAASYNEQF; j_gene: TRBJ2-1; d_gene: TRBD2; v_gene: TRBV11-2; abundance: many
CDR3aa: SARDPSVPWETQY; j_gene: TRBJ2-5; d_gene: .; v_gene: TRBV20-1; abundance: .
CDR3aa: AWSVGAGLH; j_gene: TRBJ1-6; d_gene: .; v_gene: TRBV30; abundance: many